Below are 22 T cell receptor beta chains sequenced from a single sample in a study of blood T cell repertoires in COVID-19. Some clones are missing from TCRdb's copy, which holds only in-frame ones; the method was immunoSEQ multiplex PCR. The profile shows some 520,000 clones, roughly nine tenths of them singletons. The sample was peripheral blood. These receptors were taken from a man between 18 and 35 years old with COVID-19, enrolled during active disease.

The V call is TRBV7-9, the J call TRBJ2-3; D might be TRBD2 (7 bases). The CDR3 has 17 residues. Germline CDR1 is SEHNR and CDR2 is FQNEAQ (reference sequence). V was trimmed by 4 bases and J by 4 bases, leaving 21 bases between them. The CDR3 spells CASSSAWEGGLADTQYF. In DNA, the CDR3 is TGTGCCAGCAGCTCCGCTTGGGAGGGGGGGCTTGCAGATACGCAGTATTTT.

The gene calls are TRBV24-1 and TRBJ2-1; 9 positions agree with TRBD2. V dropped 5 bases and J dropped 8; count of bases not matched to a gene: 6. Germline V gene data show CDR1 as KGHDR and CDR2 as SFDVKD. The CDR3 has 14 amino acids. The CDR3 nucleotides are TGTGCCACCAGTGGCGGGATAGCGGGAGATGAGCAGTTCTTC. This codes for CATSGGIAGDEQFF.

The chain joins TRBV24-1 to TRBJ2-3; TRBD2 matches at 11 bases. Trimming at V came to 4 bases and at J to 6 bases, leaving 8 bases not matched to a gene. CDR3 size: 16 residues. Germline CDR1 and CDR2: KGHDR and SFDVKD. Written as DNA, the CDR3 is TGTGCCACCAGTGACCCTACTAGCGGGAGTGGCGATACGCAGTATTTT. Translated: CATSDPTSGSGDTQYF.

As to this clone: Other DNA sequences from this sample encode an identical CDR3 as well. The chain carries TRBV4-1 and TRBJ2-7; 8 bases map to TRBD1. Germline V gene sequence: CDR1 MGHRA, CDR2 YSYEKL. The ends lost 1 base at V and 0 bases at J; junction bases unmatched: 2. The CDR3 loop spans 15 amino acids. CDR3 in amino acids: CASSQATGVSYEQYF. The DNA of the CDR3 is TGCGCCAGCAGCCAAGCGACAGGGGTCTCCTACGAGCAGTACTTC.

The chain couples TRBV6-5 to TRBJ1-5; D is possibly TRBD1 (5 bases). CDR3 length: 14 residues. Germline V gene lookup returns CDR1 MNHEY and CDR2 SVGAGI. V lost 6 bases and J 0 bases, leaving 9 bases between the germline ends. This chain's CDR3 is CASRSGSSNQPQHF. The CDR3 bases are TGTGCCAGCAGATCAGGGTCTAGCAATCAGCCCCAGCATTTT.

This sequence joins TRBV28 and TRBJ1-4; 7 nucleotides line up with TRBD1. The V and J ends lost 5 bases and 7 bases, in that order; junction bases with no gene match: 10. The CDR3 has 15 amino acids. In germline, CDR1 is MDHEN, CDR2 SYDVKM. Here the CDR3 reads CASSRLRGSIEKLFF. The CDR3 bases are TGTGCCAGCAGTCGTCTCAGGGGGTCTATTGAAAAACTGTTTTTT.

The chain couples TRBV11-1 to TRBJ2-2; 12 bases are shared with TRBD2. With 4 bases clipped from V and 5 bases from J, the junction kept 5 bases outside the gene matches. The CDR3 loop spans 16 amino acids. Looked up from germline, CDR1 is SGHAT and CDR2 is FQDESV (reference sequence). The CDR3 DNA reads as TGTGCCAGCAGCTCGGTACTAGCGGGAGGAACCGGGGAGCTGTTTTTT. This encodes CASSSVLAGGTGELFF.

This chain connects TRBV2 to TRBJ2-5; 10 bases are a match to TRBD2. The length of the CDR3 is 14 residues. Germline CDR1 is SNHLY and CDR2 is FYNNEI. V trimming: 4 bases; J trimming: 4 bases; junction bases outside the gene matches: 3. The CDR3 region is CASSVLAGIETQYF. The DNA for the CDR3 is TGTGCCAGCAGTGTACTAGCGGGGATAGAGACCCAGTACTTC.

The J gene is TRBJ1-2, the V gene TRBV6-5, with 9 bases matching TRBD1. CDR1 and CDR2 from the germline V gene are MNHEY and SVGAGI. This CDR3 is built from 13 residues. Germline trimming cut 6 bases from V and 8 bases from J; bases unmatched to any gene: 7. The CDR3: CASRIQGAEGYTF. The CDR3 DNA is TGTGCCAGCAGGATACAGGGGGCAGAAGGCTACACCTTC.

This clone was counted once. The CDR3 loop reads CASSQAERAGELFF. The DNA of the CDR3 is TGTGCCAGCAGCCAAGCGGAGCGGGCCGGGGAGCTGTTTTTT. The gene calls are TRBV4-2 and TRBJ2-2; tentatively, D is TRBD2 (6 bases). V gave up 1 base and J gave up 6 bases, with 9 bases separating them. Per germline, CDR1 LGHNA and CDR2 YNFKEQ. The CDR3 has 14 amino acids.

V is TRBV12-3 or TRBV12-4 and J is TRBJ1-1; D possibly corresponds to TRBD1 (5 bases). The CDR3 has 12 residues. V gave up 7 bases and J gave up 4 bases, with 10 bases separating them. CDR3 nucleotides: TGTGCCAGCACGGGGGACTCCACTGAAGCTTTCTTT. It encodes CASTGDSTEAFF.

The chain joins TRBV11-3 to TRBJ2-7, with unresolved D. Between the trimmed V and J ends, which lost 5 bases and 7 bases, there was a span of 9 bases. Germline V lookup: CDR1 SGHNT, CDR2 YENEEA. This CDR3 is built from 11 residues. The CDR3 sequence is CASSVTEEQYF. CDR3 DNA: TGTGCCAGCAGCGTCACAGAGGAGCAGTACTTC.

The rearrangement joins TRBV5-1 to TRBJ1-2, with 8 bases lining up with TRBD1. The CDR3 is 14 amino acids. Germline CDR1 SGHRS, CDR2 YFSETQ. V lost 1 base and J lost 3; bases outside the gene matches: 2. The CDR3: CASSLLQGDYGYTF. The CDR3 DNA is TGCGCCAGCAGCTTGCTACAGGGGGACTATGGCTACACCTTC.

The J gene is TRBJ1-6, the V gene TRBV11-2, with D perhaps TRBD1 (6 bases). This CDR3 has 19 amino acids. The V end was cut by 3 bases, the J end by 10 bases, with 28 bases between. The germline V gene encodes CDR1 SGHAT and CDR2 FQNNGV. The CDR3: CASSLWMGSRTVEQSPLHF. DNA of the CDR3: TGTGCCAGCAGCTTGTGGATGGGTTCCCGGACAGTCGAACAGTCACCCCTCCACTTT.

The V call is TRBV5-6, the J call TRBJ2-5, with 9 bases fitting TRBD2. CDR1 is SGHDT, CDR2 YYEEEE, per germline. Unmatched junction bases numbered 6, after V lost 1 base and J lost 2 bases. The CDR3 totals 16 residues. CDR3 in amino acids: CASSLTGLAEQETQYF. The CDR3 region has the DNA TGTGCCAGCAGCTTGACGGGACTAGCAGAACAAGAGACCCAGTACTTC.

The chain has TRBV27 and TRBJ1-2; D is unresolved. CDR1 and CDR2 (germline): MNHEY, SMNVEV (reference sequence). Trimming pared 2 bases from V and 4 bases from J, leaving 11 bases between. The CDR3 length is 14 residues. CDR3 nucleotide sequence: TGTGCCAGCAGTTTAAACTGGTCCCGCTATGGCTACACCTTC. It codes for CASSLNWSRYGYTF.

The CDR3 sequence: CASSLSRTGYGYTF. DNA of the CDR3: TGTGCCAGCAGTTTATCCCGGACAGGATATGGCTACACCTTC. The chain is built from TRBV27 and TRBJ1-2; 7 bases agree with TRBD1. The CDR3 totals 14 residues. With 0 bases clipped from V and 5 bases from J, the junction kept 3 bases outside the gene matches. CDR1 is MNHEY and CDR2 is SMNVEV in the germline V gene (reference sequence).

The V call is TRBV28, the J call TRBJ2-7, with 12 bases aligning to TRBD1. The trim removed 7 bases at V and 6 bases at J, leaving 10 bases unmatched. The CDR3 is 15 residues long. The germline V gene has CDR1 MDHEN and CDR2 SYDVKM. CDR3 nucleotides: TGTGCCAGCATCCCAACCGGGACAGGGGGCATCGAGCAGTACTTC. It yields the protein CASIPTGTGGIEQYF.

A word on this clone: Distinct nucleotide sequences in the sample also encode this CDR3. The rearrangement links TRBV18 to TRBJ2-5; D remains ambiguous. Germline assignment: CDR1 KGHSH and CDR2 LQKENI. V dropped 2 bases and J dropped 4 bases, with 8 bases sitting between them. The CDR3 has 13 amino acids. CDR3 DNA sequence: TGTGCCAGCTCACCAGGTCGAGGAGAGACCCAGTACTTC. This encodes CASSPGRGETQYF.

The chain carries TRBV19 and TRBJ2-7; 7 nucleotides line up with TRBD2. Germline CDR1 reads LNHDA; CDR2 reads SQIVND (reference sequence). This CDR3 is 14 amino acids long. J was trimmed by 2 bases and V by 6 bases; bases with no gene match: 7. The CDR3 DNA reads TGTGCCAGTAGACATACCGGGACTACCTACGAGCAGTACTTC. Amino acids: CASRHTGTTYEQYF.

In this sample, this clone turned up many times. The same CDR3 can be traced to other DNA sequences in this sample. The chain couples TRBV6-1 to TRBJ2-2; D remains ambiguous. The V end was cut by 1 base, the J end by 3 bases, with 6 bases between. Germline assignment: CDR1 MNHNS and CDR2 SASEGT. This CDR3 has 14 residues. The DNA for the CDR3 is TGTGCCAGCAGTGAAGACAGATACACCGGGGAGCTGTTTTTT. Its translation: CASSEDRYTGELFF.

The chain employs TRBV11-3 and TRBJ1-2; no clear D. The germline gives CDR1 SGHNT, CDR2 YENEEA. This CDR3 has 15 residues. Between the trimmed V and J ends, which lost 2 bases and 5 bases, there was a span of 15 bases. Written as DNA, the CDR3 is TGTGCCAGCAGCTTACCTCCTAGTATGGCATATGGCTACACCTTC. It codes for CASSLPPSMAYGYTF. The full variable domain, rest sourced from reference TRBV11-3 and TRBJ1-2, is EAGVVQSPRYKIIEKKQPVAFWCNPISGHNTLYWYLQNLGQGPELLIRYENEEAVDDSQLPKDRFSAERLKGVDSTLKIQPAELGDSAVYLCASSLPPSMAYGYTFGSGTRLTVV.